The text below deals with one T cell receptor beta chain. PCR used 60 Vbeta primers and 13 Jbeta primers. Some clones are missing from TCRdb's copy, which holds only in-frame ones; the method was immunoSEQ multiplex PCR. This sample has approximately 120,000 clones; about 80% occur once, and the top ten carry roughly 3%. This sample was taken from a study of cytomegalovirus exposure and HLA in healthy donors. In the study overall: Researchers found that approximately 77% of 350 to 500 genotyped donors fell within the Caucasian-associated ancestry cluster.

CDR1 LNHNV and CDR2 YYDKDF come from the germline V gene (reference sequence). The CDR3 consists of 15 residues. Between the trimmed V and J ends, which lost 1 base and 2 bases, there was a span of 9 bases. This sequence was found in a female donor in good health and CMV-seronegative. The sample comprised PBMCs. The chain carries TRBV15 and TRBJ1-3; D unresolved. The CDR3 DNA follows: TGTGCCACCAGCAGAGGAGGTGCAGCTGGAAACACCATATATTTT. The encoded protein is CATSRGGAAGNTIYF.